This T cell receptor beta chain was profiled in a study of cytomegalovirus exposure and HLA in healthy donors (dated by TCRdb to the late 2010s). With regard to the full study: According to a later analysis, one platform produced both the approximately 110 validation repertoires and the roughly 660 repertoires of the first cohort. In addition to the first cohort of 666 subjects, a separate validation cohort of approximately 120 different subjects was used. High-throughput TCR immunosequencing, statistical association of individual TCRs with disease status, and machine learning were combined to predict cytomegalovirus infection status. The study aimed to test whether signatures of past pathogen exposure could be identified by cataloging public T cell receptors.

Between the V and J ends, shortened by 9 bases and 3 bases respectively, the junction contains 14 bases. The germline V gene supplies CDR1 SGHTA and CDR2 FQGNSA. The CDR3 goes from the cysteine to the phenylalanine over 13 residues. The read is trimmed to its CDR3 DNA, 39 bases read in frame from base 1. To note about this clone: Its antigen remains unidentified. Base qualities are missing; no much larger clone stands one base away.

Overall study outcomes, separate from this receptor: The validation cohort had no HLA typing available for a later analysis, so co-occurrence within that cohort was assessed over all 120 or so repertoires. A later analysis found that TCRs clustered in the first cohort also tended to co-occur in the roughly 120 validation repertoires, with approximately 93% of cluster scores above 0. While some public TCRs were present in many individuals, most TCR sequences turned up only very rarely across donors. The authors suggested that the approach could potentially be extended to other disease states and immunological phenotypes. In both the original and validation cohorts, the classifier was reported to diagnose cytomegalovirus status with high specificity and sensitivity. Three of the identified cytomegalovirus-associated TCR beta chains were confirmed in vitro to be specific for cytomegalovirus antigens. The study listed 150 to 200 TCR beta chains as associated with cytomegalovirus.

Library method: the immunoSEQ multiplex PCR assay. Under the source paper's analysis protocol: To diagnose cytomegalovirus status from the catalog of TCR beta chain sequences, a statistical classification framework was built. TCRdb re-hosts the immuneACCESS table, in-frame sequences only. Its copies lack some clones; in the studies checked, an unresolved V gene accounts for under half of them, and the cause for the rest is not known. The V and J calls and clone size are taken from that table; D and trimming were inferred from the DNA. For this sample there are fewer than 200,000 clones; approximately 90% appear just once. The ten biggest clones cover 1.4% of the sample. The donors belonged to the validation cohort of under 150 subjects, which was separate from the roughly 670-subject first cohort.

This sequence uses TRBV7-2 and TRBJ1-1, with the D segment identity uncertain. The source material was PBMCs. The sequence was collected from a woman aged 25 to 39 in good health and CMV-seronegative. The CDR3 sequence is CASSGYSYTEAFF. Read as DNA, the sequence is TGTGCCAGTTCGGGGTACTCATACACTGAAGCTTTCTTT.